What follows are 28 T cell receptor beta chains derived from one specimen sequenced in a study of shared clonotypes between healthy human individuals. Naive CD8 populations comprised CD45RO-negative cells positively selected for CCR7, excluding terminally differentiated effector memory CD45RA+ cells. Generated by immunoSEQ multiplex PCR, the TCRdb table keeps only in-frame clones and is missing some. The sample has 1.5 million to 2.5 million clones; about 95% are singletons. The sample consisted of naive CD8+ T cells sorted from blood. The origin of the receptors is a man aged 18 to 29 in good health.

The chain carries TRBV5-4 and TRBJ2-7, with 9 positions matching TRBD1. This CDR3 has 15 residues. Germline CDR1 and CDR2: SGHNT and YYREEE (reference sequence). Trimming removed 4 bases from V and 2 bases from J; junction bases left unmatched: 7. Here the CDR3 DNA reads TGTGCCAGCAGCACGGACGGGACAGGGCCCTACGAGCAGTACTTC. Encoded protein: CASSTDGTGPYEQYF.

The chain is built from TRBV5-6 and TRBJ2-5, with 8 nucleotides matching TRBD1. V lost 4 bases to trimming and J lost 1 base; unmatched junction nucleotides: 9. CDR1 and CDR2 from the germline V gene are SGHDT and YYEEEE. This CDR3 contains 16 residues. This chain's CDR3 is CASSPDRDKGQETQYF. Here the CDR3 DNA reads TGTGCCAGCAGCCCGGACAGGGATAAGGGCCAAGAGACCCAGTACTTC.

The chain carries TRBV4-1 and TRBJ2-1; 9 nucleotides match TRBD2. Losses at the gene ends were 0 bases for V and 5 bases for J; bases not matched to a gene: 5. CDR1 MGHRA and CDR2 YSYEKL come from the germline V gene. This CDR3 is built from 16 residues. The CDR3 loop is CASSQDRLAGNNEQFF. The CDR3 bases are TGCGCCAGCAGCCAAGATCGGCTAGCGGGGAACAATGAGCAGTTCTTC.

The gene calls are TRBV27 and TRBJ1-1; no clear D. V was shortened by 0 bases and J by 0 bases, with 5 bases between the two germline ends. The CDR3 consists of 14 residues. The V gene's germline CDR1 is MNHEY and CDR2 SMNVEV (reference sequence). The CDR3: CASSLSVMNTEAFF. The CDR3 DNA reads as TGTGCCAGCAGTTTATCCGTTATGAACACTGAAGCTTTCTTT.

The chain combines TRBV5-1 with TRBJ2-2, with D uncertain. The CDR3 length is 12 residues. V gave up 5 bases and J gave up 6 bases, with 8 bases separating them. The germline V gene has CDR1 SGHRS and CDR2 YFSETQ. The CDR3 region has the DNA TGCGCCAGCAGGTATTTGGCCGGGGAGCTGTTTTTT. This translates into CASRYLAGELFF.

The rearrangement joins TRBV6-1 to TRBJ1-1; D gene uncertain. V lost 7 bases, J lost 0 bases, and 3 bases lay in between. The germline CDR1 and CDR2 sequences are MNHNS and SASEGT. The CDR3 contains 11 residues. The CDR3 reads CASTLNTEAFF. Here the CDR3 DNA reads TGTGCCAGCACTCTGAACACTGAAGCTTTCTTT.

This chain's CDR3 is CASSSDPTGFNEKLFF. CDR3 nucleotide sequence: TGTGCCAGCAGTTCCGACCCCACCGGATTTAATGAAAAACTGTTTTTT. The rearrangement uses TRBV6-5 and TRBJ1-4; no definite D call. Per the germline V gene, CDR1 is MNHEY and CDR2 is SVGAGI. V was shortened by 4 bases and J by 4 bases, with 16 bases between the two germline ends. The CDR3 covers 16 residues.

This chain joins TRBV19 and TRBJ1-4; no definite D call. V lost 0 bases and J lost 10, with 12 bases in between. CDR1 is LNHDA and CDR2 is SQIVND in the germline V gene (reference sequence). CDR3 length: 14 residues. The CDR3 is CASSIDLESGKLFF. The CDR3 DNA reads TGTGCCAGTAGTATAGATCTGGAGTCGGGAAAACTGTTTTTT.

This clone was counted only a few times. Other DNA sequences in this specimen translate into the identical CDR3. The CDR3 loop reads CASSTGQGNSPLHF. The DNA of the CDR3 is TGTGCCAGCAGCACCGGACAGGGGAATTCACCCCTCCACTTT. The gene calls are TRBV7-9 and TRBJ1-6, with 9 nucleotides matching TRBD1. Germline V gives CDR1 SEHNR, CDR2 FQNEAQ (reference sequence). The J segment lost 7 bases and the V segment lost 5 bases, leaving 3 bases of the junction unmatched. The CDR3 has 14 amino acids. The full variable domain, with the rest looked up from reference TRBV7-9 and TRBJ1-6, is DTGVSQNPRHKITKRGQNVTFRCDPISEHNRLYWYRQTLGQGPEFLTYFQNEAQLEKSRLLSDRFSAERPKGSFSTLEIQRTEQGDSAMYLCASSTGQGNSPLHFGNGTRLTVT.

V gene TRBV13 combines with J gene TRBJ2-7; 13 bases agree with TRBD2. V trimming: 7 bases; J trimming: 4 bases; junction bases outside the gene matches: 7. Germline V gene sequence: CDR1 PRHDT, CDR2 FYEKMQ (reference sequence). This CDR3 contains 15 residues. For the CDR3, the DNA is TGTGCCAGCACCCAGGGGGGACTAGCGGGGTACGAGCAGTACTTC. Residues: CASTQGGLAGYEQYF.

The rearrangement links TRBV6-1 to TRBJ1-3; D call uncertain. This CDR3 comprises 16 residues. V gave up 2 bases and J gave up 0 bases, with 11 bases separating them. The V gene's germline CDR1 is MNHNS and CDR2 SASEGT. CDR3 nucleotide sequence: TGTGCCAGCAGTGAAAAGGACCTGAGCTCTGGAAACACCATATATTTT. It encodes CASSEKDLSSGNTIYF.

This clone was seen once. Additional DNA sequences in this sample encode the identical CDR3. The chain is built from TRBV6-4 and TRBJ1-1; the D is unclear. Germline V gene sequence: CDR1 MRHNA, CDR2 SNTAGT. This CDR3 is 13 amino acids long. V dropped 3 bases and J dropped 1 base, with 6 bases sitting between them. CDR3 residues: CASSETANTEAFF. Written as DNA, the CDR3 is TGTGCCAGCAGTGAAACGGCGAACACTGAAGCTTTCTTT.

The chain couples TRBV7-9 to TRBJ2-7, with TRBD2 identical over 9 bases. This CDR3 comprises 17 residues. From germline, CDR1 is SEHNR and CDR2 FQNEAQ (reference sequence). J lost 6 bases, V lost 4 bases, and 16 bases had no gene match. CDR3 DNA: TGTGCCAGCAGCTCTAGTGGCCTAGCGGGACCCCCGGGCGAGCAGTACTTC. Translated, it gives CASSSSGLAGPPGEQYF.

CDR3 region: CASSLTGLPYEQYF. CDR3 coding DNA: TGTGCCAGCAGCCTCACGGGACTCCCCTACGAGCAGTACTTC. This rearrangement joins TRBV13 to TRBJ2-7; a possible D gene is TRBD2 (6 bases). The CDR3 loop spans 14 amino acids. Trimming removed 5 bases at V and 2 bases at J, with 13 bases between. Germline V gene data show CDR1 as PRHDT and CDR2 as FYEKMQ (reference sequence).

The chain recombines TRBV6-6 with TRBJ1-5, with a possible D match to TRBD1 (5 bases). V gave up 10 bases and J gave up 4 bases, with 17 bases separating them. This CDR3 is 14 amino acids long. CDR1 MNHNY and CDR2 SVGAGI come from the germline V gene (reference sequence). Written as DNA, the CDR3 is TGTGCCACCTCCGGGCCTGGGACTAATCAGCCCCAGCATTTT. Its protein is CATSGPGTNQPQHF.

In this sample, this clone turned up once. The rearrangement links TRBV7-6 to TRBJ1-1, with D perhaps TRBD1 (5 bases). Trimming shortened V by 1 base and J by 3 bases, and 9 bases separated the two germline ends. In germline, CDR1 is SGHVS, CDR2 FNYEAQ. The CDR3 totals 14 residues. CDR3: CASSLGLGDTEAFF. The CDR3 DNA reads TGTGCCAGCAGCTTAGGCCTGGGGGACACTGAAGCTTTCTTT. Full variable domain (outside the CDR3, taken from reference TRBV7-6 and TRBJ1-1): GAGVSQSPRYKVTKRGQDVALRCDPISGHVSLYWYRQALGQGPEFLTYFNYEAQQDKSGLPNDRFSAERPEGSISTLTIQRTEQRDSAMYRCASSLGLGDTEAFFGQGTRLTVV.

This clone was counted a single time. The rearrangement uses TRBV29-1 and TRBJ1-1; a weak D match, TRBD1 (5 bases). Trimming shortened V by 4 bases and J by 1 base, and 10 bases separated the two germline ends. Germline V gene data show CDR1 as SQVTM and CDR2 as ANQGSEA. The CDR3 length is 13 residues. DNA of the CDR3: TGCAGCGTTGGGGAGGGGACGAACACTGAAGCTTTCTTT. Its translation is CSVGEGTNTEAFF.

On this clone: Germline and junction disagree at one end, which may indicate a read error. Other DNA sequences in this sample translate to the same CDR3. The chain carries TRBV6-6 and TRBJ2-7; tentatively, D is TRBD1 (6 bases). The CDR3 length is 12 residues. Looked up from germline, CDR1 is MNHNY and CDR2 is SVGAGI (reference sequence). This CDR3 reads CASEDSSYEQYF. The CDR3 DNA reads TGTGCCAGCGAGGACAGCTCCTACGAACAGTACTTC.

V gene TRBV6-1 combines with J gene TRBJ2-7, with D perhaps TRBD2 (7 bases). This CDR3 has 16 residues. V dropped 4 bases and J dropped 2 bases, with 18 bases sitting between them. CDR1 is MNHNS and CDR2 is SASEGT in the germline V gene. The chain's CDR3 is CASSGPGGGFPYEQYF. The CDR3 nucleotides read TGTGCCAGCAGTGGACCTGGGGGGGGCTTTCCCTACGAGCAGTACTTC.

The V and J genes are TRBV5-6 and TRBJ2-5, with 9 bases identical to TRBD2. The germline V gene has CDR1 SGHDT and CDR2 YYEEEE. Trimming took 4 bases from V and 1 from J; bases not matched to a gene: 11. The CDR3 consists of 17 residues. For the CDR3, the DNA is TGTGCCAGCAGCACCGGGTGGGGGACTAGCCTCCAAGAGACCCAGTACTTC. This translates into CASSTGWGTSLQETQYF.

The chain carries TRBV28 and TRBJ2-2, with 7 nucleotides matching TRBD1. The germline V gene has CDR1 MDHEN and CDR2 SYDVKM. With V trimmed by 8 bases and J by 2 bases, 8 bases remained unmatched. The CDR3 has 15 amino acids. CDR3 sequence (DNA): TGTGCCAGCCCCCTGGACAGGCGAAACACCGGGGAGCTGTTTTTT. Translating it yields CASPLDRRNTGELFF.

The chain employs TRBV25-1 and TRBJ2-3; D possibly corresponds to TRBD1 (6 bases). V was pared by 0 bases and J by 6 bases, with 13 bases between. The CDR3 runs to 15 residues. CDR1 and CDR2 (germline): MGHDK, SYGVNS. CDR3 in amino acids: CASSEYMGAEDTQYF. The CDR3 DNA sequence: TGTGCCAGCAGTGAATATATGGGGGCGGAGGATACGCAGTATTTT.

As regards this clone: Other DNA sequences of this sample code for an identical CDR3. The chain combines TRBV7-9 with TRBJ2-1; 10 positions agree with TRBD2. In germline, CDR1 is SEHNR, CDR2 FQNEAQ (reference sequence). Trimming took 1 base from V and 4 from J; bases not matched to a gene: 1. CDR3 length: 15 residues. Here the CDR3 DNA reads TGTGCCAGCAGCTTAGAACTAGCGGGGTACAATGAGCAGTTCTTC. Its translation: CASSLELAGYNEQFF.

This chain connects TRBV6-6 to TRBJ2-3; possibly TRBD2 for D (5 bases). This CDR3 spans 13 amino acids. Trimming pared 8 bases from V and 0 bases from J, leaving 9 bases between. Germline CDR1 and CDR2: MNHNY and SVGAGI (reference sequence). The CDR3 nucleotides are TGTGCCAGCCAAGAGCGGAGCACAGATACGCAGTATTTT. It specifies CASQERSTDTQYF.

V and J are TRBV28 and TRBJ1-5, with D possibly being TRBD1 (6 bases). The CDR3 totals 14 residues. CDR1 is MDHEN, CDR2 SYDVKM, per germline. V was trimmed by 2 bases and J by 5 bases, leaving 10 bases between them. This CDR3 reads CASSLEQGHQPQHF. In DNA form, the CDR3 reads TGTGCCAGCAGTTTAGAACAGGGCCATCAGCCCCAGCATTTT.

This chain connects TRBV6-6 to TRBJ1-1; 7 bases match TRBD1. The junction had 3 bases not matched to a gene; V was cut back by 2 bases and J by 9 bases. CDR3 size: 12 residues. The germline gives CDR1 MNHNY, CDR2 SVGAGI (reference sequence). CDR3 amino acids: CASSYRDSKAFF. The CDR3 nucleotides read TGTGCCAGCAGTTACCGGGACAGCAAAGCTTTCTTT.

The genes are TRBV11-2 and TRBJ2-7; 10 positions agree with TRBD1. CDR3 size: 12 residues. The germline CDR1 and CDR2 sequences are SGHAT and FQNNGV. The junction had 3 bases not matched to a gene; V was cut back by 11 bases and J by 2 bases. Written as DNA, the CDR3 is TGTGCCTGCGGACAGGGGGCCTACGAGCAGTACTTC. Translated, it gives CACGQGAYEQYF.

DNA of the CDR3: TGTGCTCATGGAGGGGGGAAAGGGAATGGCTACACCTTC. It encodes CAHGGGKGNGYTF. The rearrangement uses TRBV30 and TRBJ1-2, with D possibly TRBD1 on 6 matching bases. Germline CDR1 reads GTSNPN; CDR2 reads SVGIG (reference sequence). This CDR3 is built from 13 residues.